This T cell receptor (beta chain) emerged from a study of shared clonotypes between healthy human individuals. In the study overall: The study used three CD4 naive, three CD4 memory, two CD8 naive and one CD8 memory plate per donor.

With respect to this clone: Its cognate antigen is unknown.

The assay was carried out at the deep level. Here immunoSEQ multiplex PCR was the method, and the copy in TCRdb shows in-frame clones only, minus some. The table includes about 2 million clones, just under 95% detected once. Naivety among CD8 cells was defined by CD45RO negativity and positive CCR7 selection, thereby excluding terminally differentiated effector memory CD45RA+ cells. The donors, all of them Caucasian adults, lived in Nashville, Tennessee. Germline CDR1 SGHDN, CDR2 FVKESK. CDR3 length equals 14 residues. The ends lost 2 bases at V and 4 bases at J; junction bases unmatched: 3. Findings and caveats of the study: Specimens sampled were limited to blood, with tissue repertoires likely differing.

This TCR derives from a man aged 18-30 years in good health. J is TRBJ2-7 and V is TRBV14; 9 bases agree with TRBD1. The sequenced sample was naive CD8+ T cells sorted from blood. The CDR3 DNA is TGTGCCAGCAGCCAAACAGGGGGCGCGTACGAGCAGTACTTC. It codes for CASSQTGGAYEQYF.